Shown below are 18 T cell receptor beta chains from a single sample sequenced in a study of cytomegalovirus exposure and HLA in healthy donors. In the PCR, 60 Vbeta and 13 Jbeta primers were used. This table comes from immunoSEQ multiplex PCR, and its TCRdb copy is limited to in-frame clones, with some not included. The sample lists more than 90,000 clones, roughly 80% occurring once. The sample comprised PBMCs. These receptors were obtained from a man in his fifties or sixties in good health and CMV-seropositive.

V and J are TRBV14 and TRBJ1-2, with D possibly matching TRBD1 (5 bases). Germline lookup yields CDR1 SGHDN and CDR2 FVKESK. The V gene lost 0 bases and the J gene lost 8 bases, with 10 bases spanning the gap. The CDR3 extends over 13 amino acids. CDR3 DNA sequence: TGTGCCAGCAGCCAAGATCGGGGGTTGGGCTACACCTTC. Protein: CASSQDRGLGYTF.

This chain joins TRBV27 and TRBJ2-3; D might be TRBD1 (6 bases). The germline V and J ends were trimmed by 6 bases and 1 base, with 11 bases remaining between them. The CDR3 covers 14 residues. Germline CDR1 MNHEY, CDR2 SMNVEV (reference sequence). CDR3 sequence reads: CASRPDSGTDTQYF. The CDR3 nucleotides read TGTGCCAGCAGACCGGACAGCGGCACAGATACGCAGTATTTT.

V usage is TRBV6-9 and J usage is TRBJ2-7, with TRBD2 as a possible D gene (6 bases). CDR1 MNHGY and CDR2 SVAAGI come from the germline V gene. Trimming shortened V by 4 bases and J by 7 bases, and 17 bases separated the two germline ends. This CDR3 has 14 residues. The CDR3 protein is CASSFSGPKREQYF. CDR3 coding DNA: TGTGCCAGCAGTTTTAGCGGTCCGAAAAGGGAGCAGTACTTC.

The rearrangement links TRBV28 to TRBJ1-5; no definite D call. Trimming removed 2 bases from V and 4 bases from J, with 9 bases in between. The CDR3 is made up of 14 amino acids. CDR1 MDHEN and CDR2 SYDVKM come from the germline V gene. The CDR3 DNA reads TGTGCCAGCAGTTTAGGTCCGACTAATCAGCCCCAGCATTTT. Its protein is CASSLGPTNQPQHF.

CDR3 sequence: CASSSIQGTEAFF. The CDR3 bases are TGTGCCAGCAGCTCAATCCAGGGTACTGAAGCTTTCTTT. The rearrangement links TRBV7-8 to TRBJ1-1; D is possibly TRBD1 (5 bases). The V end lost 4 bases, the J end lost 5 bases, and 11 bases lay between the germline ends. The CDR3 spans 13 residues. The germline V gene encodes CDR1 SGHVS and CDR2 FQNEAQ.

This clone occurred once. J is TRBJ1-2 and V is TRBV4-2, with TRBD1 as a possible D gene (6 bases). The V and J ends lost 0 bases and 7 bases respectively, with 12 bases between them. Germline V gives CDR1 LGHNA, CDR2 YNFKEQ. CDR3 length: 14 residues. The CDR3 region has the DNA TGTGCCAGCAGCCAAGATAGACAGGCCACTGGCTACACCTTC. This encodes CASSQDRQATGYTF.

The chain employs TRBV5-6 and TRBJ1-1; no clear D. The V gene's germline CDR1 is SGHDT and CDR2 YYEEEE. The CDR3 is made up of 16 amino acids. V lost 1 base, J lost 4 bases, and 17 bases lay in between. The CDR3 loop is CASSLRRIIILTEAFF. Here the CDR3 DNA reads TGTGCCAGCAGCTTGCGCAGAATTATCATTCTCACTGAAGCTTTCTTT.

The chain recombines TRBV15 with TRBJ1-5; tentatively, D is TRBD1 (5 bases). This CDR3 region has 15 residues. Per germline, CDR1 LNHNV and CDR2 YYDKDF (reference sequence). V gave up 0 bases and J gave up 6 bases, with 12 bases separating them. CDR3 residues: CATSRDNGGGQPQHF. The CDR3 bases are TGTGCCACCAGCAGAGATAATGGGGGGGGTCAGCCCCAGCATTTT.

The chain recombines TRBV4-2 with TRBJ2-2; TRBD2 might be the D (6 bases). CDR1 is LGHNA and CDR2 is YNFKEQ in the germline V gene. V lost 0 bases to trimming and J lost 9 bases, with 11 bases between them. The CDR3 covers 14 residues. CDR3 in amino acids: CASSQEPGVRELFF. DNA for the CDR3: TGTGCCAGCAGCCAAGAACCGGGGGTAAGGGAGCTGTTTTTT.

The CDR3 bases are TGTGCCAGCAGCTTAGGCAGGGTCGCGTCTGGAAACACCATATATTTT. As protein: CASSLGRVASGNTIYF. The chain couples TRBV7-2 to TRBJ1-3; D may be TRBD1 (5 bases). Per the germline V gene, CDR1 is SGHTA and CDR2 is FQGNSA. Between the trimmed V and J ends, which lost 1 base and 1 base, there was a span of 11 bases. The CDR3 loop spans 16 amino acids.

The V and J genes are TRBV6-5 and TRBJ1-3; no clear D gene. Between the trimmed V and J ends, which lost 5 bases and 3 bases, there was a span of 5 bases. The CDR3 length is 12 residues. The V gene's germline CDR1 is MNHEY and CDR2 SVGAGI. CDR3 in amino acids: CASSNNGNTIYF. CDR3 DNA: TGTGCCAGCAGTAACAATGGAAACACCATATATTTT.

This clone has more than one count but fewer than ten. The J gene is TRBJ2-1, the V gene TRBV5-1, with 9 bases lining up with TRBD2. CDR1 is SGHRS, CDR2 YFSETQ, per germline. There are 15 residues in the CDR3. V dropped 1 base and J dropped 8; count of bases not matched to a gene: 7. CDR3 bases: TGCGCCAGCAGCTTGAATTTAGCGGGAGCCGATGAGCAGTTCTTC. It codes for CASSLNLAGADEQFF.

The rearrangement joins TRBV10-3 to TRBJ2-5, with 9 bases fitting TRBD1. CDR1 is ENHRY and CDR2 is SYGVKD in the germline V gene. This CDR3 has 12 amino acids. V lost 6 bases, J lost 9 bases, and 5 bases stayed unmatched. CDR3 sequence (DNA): TGTGCCATCAGGGGACAGGGAGGGGCCCAGTACTTC. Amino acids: CAIRGQGGAQYF.

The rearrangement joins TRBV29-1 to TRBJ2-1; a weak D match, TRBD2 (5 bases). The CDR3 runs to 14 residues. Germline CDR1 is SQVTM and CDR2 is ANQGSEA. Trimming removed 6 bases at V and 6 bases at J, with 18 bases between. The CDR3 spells CSVVLGLGSNEQFF. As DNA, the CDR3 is TGCAGCGTAGTACTAGGGTTGGGTTCCAATGAGCAGTTCTTC.

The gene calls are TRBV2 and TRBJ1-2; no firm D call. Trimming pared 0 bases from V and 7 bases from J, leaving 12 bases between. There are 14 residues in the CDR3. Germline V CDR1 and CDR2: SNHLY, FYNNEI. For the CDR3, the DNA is TGTGCCAGCAGTGAAGCGCTAGCCCGGGGTGGCTACACCTTC. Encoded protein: CASSEALARGGYTF. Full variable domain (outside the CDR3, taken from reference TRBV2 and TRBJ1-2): EPEVTQTPSHQVTQMGQEVILRCVPISNHLYFYWYRQILGQKVEFLVSFYNNEISEKSEIFDDQFSVERPDGSNFTLKIRSTKLEDSAMYFCASSEALARGGYTFGSGTRLTVV.

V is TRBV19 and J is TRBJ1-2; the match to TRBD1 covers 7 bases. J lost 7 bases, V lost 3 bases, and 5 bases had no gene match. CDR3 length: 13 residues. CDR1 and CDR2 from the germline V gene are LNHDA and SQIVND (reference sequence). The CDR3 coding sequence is TGTGCCAGTAGTATCGACAGGGTTGGTGGCTACACCTTC. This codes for CASSIDRVGGYTF.

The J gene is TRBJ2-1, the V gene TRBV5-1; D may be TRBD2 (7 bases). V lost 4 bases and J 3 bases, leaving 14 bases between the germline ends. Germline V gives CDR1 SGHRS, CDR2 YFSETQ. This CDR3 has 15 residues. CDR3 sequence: CASSKGGEGYNEQFF. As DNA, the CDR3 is TGCGCCAGCAGCAAGGGGGGGGAGGGCTACAATGAGCAGTTCTTC.

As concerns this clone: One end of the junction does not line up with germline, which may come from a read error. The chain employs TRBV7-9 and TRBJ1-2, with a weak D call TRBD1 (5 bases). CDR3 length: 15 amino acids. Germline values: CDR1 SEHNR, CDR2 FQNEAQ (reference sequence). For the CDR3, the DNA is TGTGCCAGCAGCCCGGTGGGGGGAATTAACCATGGCTACACCTTC. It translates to CASSPVGGINHGYTF.